A single sample is the source of the 9 T cell receptor beta chains below, sequenced in a study of molecular identifiers for immune sequencing clone quantification. Each CDR3 protein is one row after TCRdb ran MiXCR on the PCR reads. There are around 300,000 distinct CDR3 sequences in the sample; roughly a quarter occur only once, and 0.74% lies in the top ten. Sequencing input: naive CD8+ T cells from blood, with Jurkat cell RNA spiked in. Subset: FACS-sorted CD8+CD4-CCR7+CD45RA+ naive T cells. These receptors were taken from a human donor in good health. Some libraries in this study had Jurkat cell RNA spiked in.

The chain has TRBV5-6 and TRBJ2-7; a weak D match, TRBD2 (6 bases). The germline V gene encodes CDR1 SGHDT and CDR2 YYEEEE. Trimming took 0 bases from V and 4 from J, leaving 14 bases between them. The CDR3 spans 15 residues. This CDR3 is CASSLDPGVPYEQYF. The CDR3 DNA is TGTGCCAGCAGCTTGGACCCGGGGGTTCCGTACGAGCAGTACTTC.

Comments on this clonotype: This may come from a read error, since a much larger clone is one base off. The chain uses TRBV7-9 and TRBJ1-5; no clear D gene. Germline assignment: CDR1 SEHNR and CDR2 FQNEAQ (reference sequence). CDR3 size: 13 residues. The CDR3 DNA sequence: TGTGCCAGCAGCTTAAACGCCAATCAGCCCCCGCATTTT. It yields the protein CASSLNANQPPHF.

This clonotype was detected many times. This chain links TRBV27 with TRBJ1-1, with 7 bases lining up with TRBD1. Germline loops: CDR1 MNHEY, CDR2 SMNVEV (reference sequence). The CDR3 sequence is 15 residues long. After removal of 2 bases from V and 1 base from J, the junction contained 4 bases not matched to a gene. CDR3 nucleotides: TGTGCCAGCAGTTTAATAGGGGGCACGAACACTGAAGCTTTCTTT. This sequence encodes CASSLIGGTNTEAFF.

This clonotype has a count of ten or more. The rearrangement links TRBV29-1 to TRBJ1-2; 8 bases agree with TRBD1. V gave up 7 bases and J gave up 8 bases; unmatched junction bases: 6. Germline assignment: CDR1 SQVTM and CDR2 ANQGSEA. CDR3 length: 11 residues. The CDR3 loop is CSAWTGPGYTF. Written as DNA, the CDR3 is TGCAGCGCCTGGACAGGGCCCGGCTACACCTTC.

This clonotype has ten or more counts. The chain links TRBV5-1 to TRBJ2-7; D is unresolved. This CDR3 comprises 14 residues. Trimming cost V 0 bases and J 2 bases, with 9 bases left between them. CDR1 and CDR2 (germline): SGHRS, YFSETQ. In nucleotides, the CDR3 is TGCGCCAGCAGCTTGGATACGCCCGCCTACGAGCAGTACTTC. This codes for CASSLDTPAYEQYF.

Notes on this clonotype: A much larger clone differs from this one at a single base, so this may be a read error. The J gene is TRBJ1-2, the V gene TRBV7-2; D perhaps matches TRBD1 (5 bases). The germline CDR1 and CDR2 sequences are SGHTA and FQGNSA. Trimming took off 1 base at V and 6 bases at J, with 15 bases between the two ends. The CDR3 has 15 residues. The CDR3 region has the DNA TGTGCCAGCAGCTTAGATGTCAGGGAGGACCATGGCTACACCTTC. Translating it yields CASSLDVREDHGYTF.

Points on this clonotype: This may arise from a read error, as a much more abundant clone is one base away. The CDR3 does not end in the conserved phenylalanine or tryptophan, so this is likely a read error. The chain uses TRBV4-1 and TRBJ2-7, with TRBD1 matching 9 bases. Germline lookup yields CDR1 MGHRA and CDR2 YSYEKL. Trimming at V came to 1 base and at J to 2 bases, leaving 3 bases not matched to a gene. The CDR3 contains 15 residues. CDR3 coding DNA: TGCGCCAGCAGCCAAGCCGGGACAGGGCCCTACGAGCAGTACATC. It yields the protein CASSQAGTGPYEQYI.

This clonotype was counted many times. This rearrangement joins TRBV24-1 to TRBJ2-6; D uncertain. Germline V gene data show CDR1 as KGHDR and CDR2 as SFDVKD. This CDR3 is built from 16 residues. V was cut by 6 bases and J by 0 bases, with 11 bases left in between. CDR3 nucleotides: TGTGCCACCAGTACCCGGCATAGCTCTGGGGCCAACGTCCTGACTTTC. Its protein product is CATSTRHSSGANVLTF.

This chain uses TRBV30 with TRBJ1-2, with 7 bases aligning to TRBD1. The CDR3 is made up of 12 amino acids. CDR1 GTSNPN and CDR2 SVGIG come from the germline V gene (reference sequence). Trimming cost V 5 bases and J 7 bases; bases outside gene matches: 7. The CDR3 sequence: CAWLGQYVGYTF. In DNA, the CDR3 is TGTGCCTGGCTGGGACAGTATGTTGGCTACACCTTC.